This is a list of T cell receptor beta chains from one sample in a study of shared clonotypes between healthy human individuals. The data were produced by immunoSEQ multiplex PCR, yet TCRdb's version contains in-frame clones alone and is incomplete. Of a few million clones listed, over 85% are singletons. The sample consisted of naive CD4+ T cells sorted from blood. The receptors were sampled from a man between 18 and 29 years old in good health. Both conserved end residues are part of each CDR3. Fields, in order: CDR3 DNA, CDR3 protein, V gene, clone size, D gene, J gene. The D gene is left open where the match is weak. Where a row states a size, it is once, few, many or the class of an expanded clone; other rows omit it.

TGTGCCAGCAGCTCCTCGATGAACACTGAAGCTTTCTTT CASSSSMNTEAFF TRBV7-3 NA NA TRBJ1-1
TGTGCCAGCAGCTTGGAGGTACGTCAGCCCCAGCATTTT CASSLEVRQPQHF TRBV7-2 NA NA TRBJ1-5
TGTGCCAGCAGCTTAGCGCCCCGGGGGAGGCAGCCCCAGCATTTT CASSLAPRGRQPQHF TRBV11-2 NA NA TRBJ1-5
TGTGCCAGCAGTGCATCGGCAGGGGGCGGTAGCAATCAGCCCCAGCATTTT CASSASAGGGSNQPQHF TRBV2 once TRBD1 TRBJ1-5
TGTGCCAGCAGTGAAGCGCCAGGGAACACTGAAGCTTTCTTT CASSEAPGNTEAFF TRBV6-1 NA NA TRBJ1-1
TGCGCCAGCAGCTTGCTCTCGGGTCAGCCCCAGCATTTT CASSLLSGQPQHF TRBV5-1 NA NA TRBJ1-5
TGTGCCAGCTCACCAAGTACAGGACAGGGATCCTACGAGCAGTACTTC CASSPSTGQGSYEQYF TRBV18 NA TRBD1 TRBJ2-7
TGTGCCAGCAGGGCCGGAGGGAGTCCTCAGCCCCAGCATTTT CASRAGGSPQPQHF TRBV2 NA NA TRBJ1-5
TGTGCCAGCACGGCAGGCGATAACTATGGCTACACCTTC CASTAGDNYGYTF TRBV2 NA NA TRBJ1-2
TGTGCCAGCAGCCCAGGGGGCAGGTTGGAGACCCAGTACTTC CASSPGGRLETQYF TRBV5-5 NA TRBD1 TRBJ2-5
TGTGCCAGCTCACCACTGGGACAGGGGAAATCACCCCTCCACTTT CASSPLGQGKSPLHF TRBV18 NA TRBD1 TRBJ1-6
TGTGCCAGCAACCCACAGTCGGCCCCCTATGGCTACACCTTC CASNPQSAPYGYTF TRBV28 NA NA TRBJ1-2
TGTGCCAGCTCACCTGGGCAGTTCTACGAGCAGTACTTC CASSPGQFYEQYF TRBV18 once NA TRBJ2-7
TGCAGTGCTAGAGCGGGGAACGAGCAGTACTTC CSARAGNEQYF TRBV20-1 NA NA TRBJ2-7
TGTGCCAGCAGTTTGGAGAGTGCTGGGGCCAACGTCCTGACTTTC CASSLESAGANVLTF TRBV28 once NA TRBJ2-6
TGTGCCAGCAGTTACTCGACCCCTAGCACAGATACGCAGTATTTT CASSYSTPSTDTQYF TRBV6-6 NA NA TRBJ2-3
TGTGCCAGCAGCAGACTAGCGGGGAGCACAGATACGCAGTATTTT CASSRLAGSTDTQYF TRBV28 NA TRBD2 TRBJ2-3
TGCGCCAGCAGTCTTCGTGCAGATACGCAGTATTTT CASSLRADTQYF TRBV10-2 once NA TRBJ2-3
TGTGCCAGCAGTTTTCGACTCACAACACACTACGAGCAGTACTTC CASSFRLTTHYEQYF TRBV28 NA NA TRBJ2-7
TGTGCCTGGAGTGTATCCCAGGGGGCGGTCATCGACACCTTC CAWSVSQGAVIDTF TRBV30 NA TRBD1 TRBJ1-2
TGCGCCAGCAGCCAAGGTCGCCGTAGCGGAGCAGATACGCAGTATTTT CASSQGRRSGADTQYF TRBV4-1 once NA TRBJ2-3
TGTGCCAGCAGCGTAGATCCAGCGGTCTACGAGCAGTACTTC CASSVDPAVYEQYF TRBV9 once NA TRBJ2-7
TGTGCCAGCAGTGACCCAGGGGTGGAGACCCAGTACTTC CASSDPGVETQYF TRBV25-1 NA NA TRBJ2-5
TGTGCCACCCGCTGGACGGGGAGCTCCTACGAGCAGTACTTC CATRWTGSSYEQYF TRBV15 NA NA TRBJ2-7
TGCAGCACCAATAGGCCTGACTATGGCTACACCTTC CSTNRPDYGYTF TRBV29-1 NA NA TRBJ1-2
TGTGCCAGCAGCCAGAATCCCGACAGGGGCACTGAAGCTTTCTTT CASSQNPDRGTEAFF TRBV28 NA TRBD1 TRBJ1-1
TGTGCCAGCAGTTTCTACAGGGGGCAGGAGACTGAAGCTTTCTTT CASSFYRGQETEAFF TRBV2 NA TRBD1 TRBJ1-1
TGTGCCAGCTCACTAACCACGCTGCGGGACAGTTCCTACGAGCAGTACTTC CASSLTTLRDSSYEQYF TRBV18 NA NA TRBJ2-7
TGTGCCAGCAGTGGGGGTGGGGGGCCTAATTCACCCCTCCACTTT CASSGGGGPNSPLHF TRBV6-1 NA NA TRBJ1-6
TGTGCCAGCAGTGAACGACTAGCGGGGAACACAGATACGCAGTATTTT CASSERLAGNTDTQYF TRBV6-1 NA TRBD2 TRBJ2-3
TGTGCCATCAGCCTACAGGAGAACTATGGCTACACCTTC CAISLQENYGYTF TRBV10-3 few NA TRBJ1-2
TGCGCCAGCAGCTCGGGGGAGAGCACAGATACGCAGTATTTT CASSSGESTDTQYF TRBV5-1 NA NA TRBJ2-3
TGTGCCAGCAGCGTAACCGGGGGGGCTGAGGAGACCCAGTACTTC CASSVTGGAEETQYF TRBV9 NA TRBD2 TRBJ2-5
TGCAGCGTTGGAGGCAGGGGTTCGCCAGCTATGAACACTGAAGCTTTCTTT CSVGGRGSPAMNTEAFF TRBV29-1 NA NA TRBJ1-1
TGTGCCAGCTCACCTAGCGGGGGGAGCACAGATACGCAGTATTTT CASSPSGGSTDTQYF TRBV18 NA TRBD2 TRBJ2-3
TGTGCCATCAGTGGGACAGGGGGTTTGGAGACCCAGTACTTC CAISGTGGLETQYF TRBV10-3 NA TRBD1 TRBJ2-5
TGTGCCACTGGAGGGCGACCATCCTACGAGCAGTACTTC CATGGRPSYEQYF TRBV10-3 NA NA TRBJ2-7
TGTGCCAGCAATTGGGAGGGCGGCTCTAACTATGGCTACACCTTC CASNWEGGSNYGYTF TRBV2 NA NA TRBJ1-2
TGCGCCAGCAGCCAAGGGCGGACTAGCGGGATCTCCTACGAGCAGTACTTC CASSQGRTSGISYEQYF TRBV4-1 NA TRBD2 TRBJ2-7
TGTGCCAGCAGCTTAGAGGCAGAAAAACTGTTTTTT CASSLEAEKLFF TRBV7-9 NA NA TRBJ1-4
TGTGCCAGCAGTTTGAGAGGAACCTATAATTCACCCCTCCACTTT CASSLRGTYNSPLHF TRBV27 NA NA TRBJ1-6
TGCGCCAGCAGCTTGGGAGAAGTAGCCAAAAACATTCAGTACTTC CASSLGEVAKNIQYF TRBV5-1 NA NA TRBJ2-4
TGTGCCAGCAGTCTGCCGGACAGGGGGCTCACTGAAGCTTTCTTT CASSLPDRGLTEAFF TRBV28 NA TRBD1 TRBJ1-1
TGTGCCAGCAGCTACCCGGCGGCTGGAAACACCATATATTTT CASSYPAAGNTIYF TRBV7-9 NA NA TRBJ1-3
TGTGCCAGTAGTGCTCAGTGGAGTAACACTGAAGCTTTCTTT CASSAQWSNTEAFF TRBV19 few NA TRBJ1-1
TGTGCCAGCAGTTACTCCCTTGGACAGGGGGCTAACGAGCAGTACTTC CASSYSLGQGANEQYF TRBV6-5 NA TRBD1 TRBJ2-7
TGTGCCAGCAGCCGGACTAGCGGGAACTACGAGCAGTACTTC CASSRTSGNYEQYF TRBV6-6 NA TRBD2 TRBJ2-7
TGTGCCAGCAGTTTTCCCAGGGGGCTTTCCTACGAGCAGTACTTC CASSFPRGLSYEQYF TRBV28 NA TRBD1 TRBJ2-7
TGTGCCAGCAGCTCTGGACAGTATGGCTACACCTTC CASSSGQYGYTF TRBV7-9 NA NA TRBJ1-2
TGTGCCTGGAGGGCCGGCAGGTTCCAAGAGACCCAGTACTTC CAWRAGRFQETQYF TRBV30 once NA TRBJ2-5
TGTGCCAGTAGTATTGCCGGACAGCTCAATCAGCCCCAGCATTTT CASSIAGQLNQPQHF TRBV19 few NA TRBJ1-5
NA CASSSSGAGGRNEQFF TRBV6-5 NA NA TRBJ2-1
TGTGCCAGCTCACAGTCGGGACGGGGGATTCAGCCCCAGCATTTT CASSQSGRGIQPQHF TRBV18 NA NA TRBJ1-5
TGCGCCAGCAGCGTTGGACCCCTGGGCGGGAGGGCCGTAGATACGCAGTATTTT CASSVGPLGGRAVDTQYF TRBV5-1 NA TRBD2 TRBJ2-3
TGTGCCAGTTCATCGGGTTCTGGGGCCAACGTCCTGACTTTC CASSSGSGANVLTF TRBV19 NA NA TRBJ2-6
TGCAGCGTAACCCCCGGGACAGGAGCTCAAGAGACCCAGTACTTC CSVTPGTGAQETQYF TRBV29-1 NA TRBD1 TRBJ2-5